The 27 T cell receptor beta chains in this list originate from one sample, sequenced in a study of T cell responses to AZD1222 COVID-19 vaccine. Profiled with immunoSEQ multiplex PCR; TCRdb holds only in-frame clones, not every one. This table holds 130,000 or so clones, about 91% found once. Sequenced material: peripheral blood, taken 28 days after the second AZD1222 dose. The receptors derive from an adult who received the AZD1222 COVID-19 vaccine.

J is TRBJ2-7 and V is TRBV5-1; D call uncertain. There are 13 residues in the CDR3. The germline V gene encodes CDR1 SGHRS and CDR2 YFSETQ. V was cut by 4 bases and J by 3 bases, with 11 bases left in between. This CDR3 is CASSVGQLYEQYF. Written as DNA, the CDR3 is TGCGCCAGCAGCGTAGGGCAACTCTACGAGCAGTACTTC. The complete variable domain, with remaining parts taken from reference TRBV5-1 and TRBJ2-7, reads KAGVTQTPRYLIKTRGQQVTLSCSPISGHRSVSWYQQTPGQGLQFLFEYFSETQRNKGNFPGRFSGRQFSNSRSEMNVSTLELGDSALYLCASSVGQLYEQYFGPGTRLTVT.

This chain connects TRBV19 to TRBJ2-1, with D perhaps matching TRBD1 (5 bases). The CDR3 has 10 amino acids. V was clipped by 7 bases and J by 16 bases, with 14 bases between them. CDR1 is LNHDA, CDR2 SQIVND, per germline (reference sequence). CDR3 DNA sequence: TGTGCCAGTAAGGGCAGGGTTTTTTTCTTC. Translation gives CASKGRVFFF.

The chain employs TRBV5-1 and TRBJ2-2; D is possibly TRBD2 (6 bases). Trimming took off 4 bases at V and 8 bases at J, with 21 bases between the two ends. The CDR3 loop spans 16 amino acids. CDR1 is SGHRS, CDR2 YFSETQ, per germline. CDR3: CASSAPGLPGTGELFF. As DNA, the CDR3 is TGCGCCAGCAGCGCGCCGGGACTCCCTGGGACGGGGGAGCTGTTTTTT.

V is TRBV10-3 and J is TRBJ1-2, with 8 nucleotides matching TRBD1. The V gene end was trimmed by 6 bases and the J gene end by 3 bases; junction bases not matched to a gene: 3. CDR3 size: 13 residues. Germline V gene data show CDR1 as ENHRY and CDR2 as SYGVKD. This chain's CDR3 is CAIRGQVHYGYTF. In DNA, the CDR3 is TGTGCCATCAGGGGACAGGTACACTATGGCTACACCTTC.

The gene calls are TRBV5-8 and TRBJ1-4; 8 bases are shared with TRBD1. CDR1 is SGHTS, CDR2 YDEGEE, per germline. The CDR3 has 17 residues. V gave up 2 bases and J gave up 3 bases; unmatched junction bases: 9. CDR3 in amino acids: CASSLRGQEGANEKLFF. For the CDR3, the DNA is TGTGCCAGCAGCTTAAGGGGACAGGAGGGGGCTAATGAAAAACTGTTTTTT.

The chain has TRBV7-6 and TRBJ2-1; D may be TRBD1 (5 bases). In germline, CDR1 is SGHVS, CDR2 FNYEAQ. CDR3 length: 15 residues. V was cut by 1 base and J by 4 bases, with 11 bases left in between. CDR3 nucleotide sequence: TGTGCCAGCAGCTTAGATCAGGGTTTGTACAATGAGCAGTTCTTC. Residues: CASSLDQGLYNEQFF.

The chain couples TRBV19 to TRBJ1-1; no firm D call. CDR3 length equals 14 residues. Germline lookup yields CDR1 LNHDA and CDR2 SQIVND (reference sequence). With 3 bases removed from V and 0 bases from J, the gap between germline ends came to 8 bases. The chain's CDR3 is CASSIKLMNTEAFF. As DNA, the CDR3 is TGTGCCAGTAGTATTAAACTTATGAACACTGAAGCTTTCTTT.

V gene TRBV2 combines with J gene TRBJ2-5, with 11 bases aligning to TRBD2. This CDR3 has 16 residues. Germline values: CDR1 SNHLY, CDR2 FYNNEI. V lost 7 bases to trimming and J lost 5 bases; unmatched junction nucleotides: 12. The chain's CDR3 is CASTEGLAGGWETQYF. The CDR3 DNA sequence: TGTGCCAGCACCGAAGGTCTAGCGGGAGGTTGGGAGACCCAGTACTTC. The full variable domain, with the rest looked up from reference TRBV2 and TRBJ2-5, is EPEVTQTPSHQVTQMGQEVILRCVPISNHLYFYWYRQILGQKVEFLVSFYNNEISEKSEIFDDQFSVERPDGSNFTLKIRSTKLEDSAMYFCASTEGLAGGWETQYFGPGTRLLVL.

The genes are TRBV9 and TRBJ1-2; D remains unclear. The CDR3 is 15 residues long. CDR1 is SGDLS and CDR2 is YYNGEE in the germline V gene. The V end lost 4 bases, the J end lost 4 bases, and 17 bases lay between the germline ends. CDR3 in amino acids: CASSHPLSRFYGYTF. CDR3 sequence (DNA): TGTGCCAGCAGCCATCCGTTAAGCCGCTTCTATGGCTACACCTTC.

V gene TRBV6-5 combines with J gene TRBJ1-5, with D unresolved. Trimming removed 2 bases at V and 0 bases at J, with 8 bases between. This CDR3 is 15 amino acids long. The V gene's germline CDR1 is MNHEY and CDR2 SVGAGI. CDR3 amino acids: CASSYRPYSNQPQHF. CDR3 nucleotides: TGTGCCAGCAGTTACAGGCCGTATAGCAATCAGCCCCAGCATTTT.

This clone turned up a few times. The chain is built from TRBV24-1 and TRBJ2-1, with a tentative D call TRBD2 (6 bases). Germline V CDR1 and CDR2: KGHDR, SFDVKD. The V and J ends lost 2 bases and 3 bases respectively, with 13 bases between them. The CDR3 spans 16 residues. CDR3 sequence: CATSDSASESYNEQFF. CDR3 DNA sequence: TGTGCCACCAGTGATTCTGCTAGCGAAAGCTACAATGAGCAGTTCTTC.

The CDR3, as DNA: TGTGCCACCAGTGATTATGGGACGGGAGGCAATGAGCAGTTCTTC. Its translation: CATSDYGTGGNEQFF. V and J are TRBV24-1 and TRBJ2-1; 7 bases agree with TRBD2. CDR1 KGHDR and CDR2 SFDVKD come from the germline V gene. After removal of 2 bases from V and 6 bases from J, the junction contained 6 bases not matched to a gene. This CDR3 has 15 residues.

The chain combines TRBV10-2 with TRBJ1-6; possible D gene TRBD1, 6 bases. The germline V gene encodes CDR1 WSHSY and CDR2 SAAADI. The V and J ends lost 2 bases and 8 bases respectively, with 13 bases between them. This CDR3 has 15 residues. CDR3 loop: CASSERTGPDSPLHF. As DNA, the CDR3 is TGCGCCAGCAGTGAGCGTACAGGGCCCGATTCACCCCTCCACTTT.

The CDR3 nucleotides are TGTGCCAGCAGCCAAGGTTCCAGTCAAAACACTGAAGCTTTCTTT. It translates to CASSQGSSQNTEAFF. J is TRBJ1-1 and V is TRBV3-1 (or the pseudogene TRBV3-2), with D hard to call. The V gene lost 1 base and the J gene lost 2 bases, with 11 bases spanning the gap. CDR3 size: 15 residues. Per germline, CDR1 LGHDT and CDR2 YNNKEL (reference sequence).

This clone is a singleton in its sample. The rearrangement uses TRBV25-1 and TRBJ2-1; 7 nucleotides line up with TRBD1. Germline trimming cut 0 bases from V and 5 bases from J; bases unmatched to any gene: 7. In germline, CDR1 is MGHDK, CDR2 SYGVNS. This CDR3 region has 16 residues. CDR3 nucleotide sequence: TGTGCCAGCAGTGAATATAAGGGGGCAAGGGACAATGAGCAGTTCTTC. As protein: CASSEYKGARDNEQFF.

This clone was detected once. CDR3 sequence (DNA): TGTGCCAGCAGGCCCACTAGCGGGAGCGGGGCCGGGGAGCTGTTTTTT. It is translated as CASRPTSGSGAGELFF. The J gene is TRBJ2-2, the V gene TRBV7-2, with 11 nucleotides matching TRBD2. In germline, CDR1 is SGHTA, CDR2 FQGNSA. Trimming at V came to 6 bases and at J to 6 bases, leaving 9 bases not matched to a gene. The CDR3 loop spans 16 amino acids.

The chain combines TRBV24-1 with TRBJ1-3; D call uncertain. In germline, CDR1 is KGHDR, CDR2 SFDVKD. The CDR3 extends over 15 amino acids. Trimming took 5 bases from V and 0 from J, leaving 10 bases between them. The CDR3 bases are TGTGCCACCAGTGCCCCCACCGGCTCTGGAAACACCATATATTTT. As protein: CATSAPTGSGNTIYF.

This sequence joins TRBV9 and TRBJ1-1; D may be TRBD1 (5 bases). Germline CDR1 and CDR2: SGDLS and YYNGEE. The CDR3 length is 15 residues. The V end was cut by 4 bases, the J end by 0 bases, with 13 bases between. The CDR3 loop is CASSPSGGMNTEAFF. The CDR3, as DNA: TGTGCCAGCAGCCCTAGTGGGGGGATGAACACTGAAGCTTTCTTT.

The chain is built from TRBV7-3 and TRBJ1-5, with 7 bases aligning to TRBD1. The germline gives CDR1 SGHTA, CDR2 FQGTGA. V shed 4 bases and J 6 bases; nucleotides not matched to a gene: 6. The CDR3 is 14 amino acids. The CDR3 region is CASSCIRGSQPQHF. CDR3 nucleotide sequence: TGTGCCAGCAGCTGTATCAGGGGGAGTCAGCCCCAGCATTTT.

The chain is built from TRBV11-2 and TRBJ1-1, with 9 positions matching TRBD1. J was trimmed by 4 bases and V by 1 base; bases with no gene match: 1. This CDR3 has 14 amino acids. In germline, CDR1 is SGHAT, CDR2 FQNNGV. The CDR3 DNA reads as TGTGCCAGCAGCTTAGGGGACAGGGCCACTGAAGCTTTCTTT. Encoded protein: CASSLGDRATEAFF.

The V gene is TRBV4-1, the J gene TRBJ2-3; D is ambiguous. The CDR3 spans 19 residues. Deletions cut 0 bases from V and 4 bases from J, with 23 bases between. CDR1 MGHRA and CDR2 YSYEKL come from the germline V gene. The CDR3 nucleotides read TGCGCCAGCAGCCAAGAAAGGGTGGGTTCGACGTGGAAGGCAGATACGCAGTATTTT. Encoded protein: CASSQERVGSTWKADTQYF.

The V call is TRBV13, the J call TRBJ2-1, with 9 bases aligning to TRBD1. Per germline, CDR1 PRHDT and CDR2 FYEKMQ (reference sequence). Trimming took 1 base from V and 1 from J; bases not matched to a gene: 8. The CDR3 runs 18 residues. The CDR3 DNA follows: TGTGCCAGCAGCTTAGATAGTTGGGGGACAGGGTCCTACAATGAGCAGTTCTTC. The encoded protein is CASSLDSWGTGSYNEQFF.

This clone was picked up one time. This chain uses TRBV30 with TRBJ1-3; D gene unclear. CDR1 is GTSNPN, CDR2 SVGIG, per germline (reference sequence). The CDR3 covers 15 residues. V lost 0 bases, J lost 4 bases, and 13 bases lay in between. The CDR3 loop reads CAWSVSVVGGNTIYF. In nucleotides, the CDR3 is TGTGCCTGGAGTGTATCGGTGGTAGGAGGAAACACCATATATTTT.

V is TRBV4-3 and J is TRBJ2-3, with 10 bases that match TRBD2. The CDR3 spans 17 residues. V shed 0 bases, J shed 1 base, and the junction held 4 bases outside the gene matches. Germline-derived CDR1 and CDR2 are LGHNA and YSLEER. Written as DNA, the CDR3 is TGCGCCAGCAGCCAAGACCCCGGACTAGCGGGCACAGATACGCAGTATTTT. Protein product: CASSQDPGLAGTDTQYF.

This clone came up once. The genes are TRBV18 and TRBJ1-2; 7 bases agree with TRBD1. The germline V gene has CDR1 KGHSH and CDR2 LQKENI. This CDR3 has 14 residues. V dropped 3 bases and J dropped 8; count of bases not matched to a gene: 9. In DNA, the CDR3 is TGTGCCAGCTCACCGACAGGGAGGTCGTCCGGCTACACCTTC. This sequence encodes CASSPTGRSSGYTF.

This clone was found once. The chain is built from TRBV10-2 and TRBJ2-7, with no clear D. In germline, CDR1 is WSHSY, CDR2 SAAADI. V lost 0 bases and J lost 2, with 8 bases in between. The CDR3 sequence is 14 residues long. CDR3 nucleotide sequence: TGCGCCAGCAGTGAGTCTTGGTATCCCTACGAGCAGTACTTC. This codes for CASSESWYPYEQYF.

The genes are TRBV5-1 and TRBJ1-3; D perhaps matches TRBD1 (5 bases). Germline CDR1 SGHRS, CDR2 YFSETQ. V was pared by 3 bases and J by 2 bases, with 12 bases between. The CDR3 length is 15 residues. This CDR3 is CASSSLGVTGNTIYF. CDR3 sequence (DNA): TGCGCCAGCAGCTCGTTAGGGGTTACTGGAAACACCATATATTTT.